This is a list of T cell receptor beta chains from one sample in a study of CD8+ T cells in alopecia areata. Clones were read by immunoSEQ multiplex PCR, and TCRdb kept only the in-frame ones, dropping some. The repertoire has some 150,000 clones, around 82% of them found once; the top ten carry 25%. The starting material was CD8+ T cells sorted from blood, obtained at week 4, from a patient treated with tofacitinib. Every receptor here comes from a human donor with alopecia areata. Both conserved end residues are trimmed from each CDR3.

TRBV15	TRBJ2-2	ATSRQGNTGELF
TRBV27	TRBJ1-3	ASSIQGGSGNTIY
TRBV29-1	TRBJ2-1	SVELGRYNEQF
TRBV20-1	TRBJ2-1	SARRGWEQF
TRBV7-9	TRBJ1-2	ASSLVHNYGYT
TRBV19	TRBJ2-6	ASSTRDSRETGANVLT
TRBV13	TRBJ2-7	ASSLRTGLGYEQY
TRBV6-5	TRBJ2-7	ASRPVLAGVYEQY
TRBV14	TRBJ2-5	ASSLYQETQY
TRBV9	TRBJ2-2	ASSVDGRDTGELF
TRBV11-2	TRBJ2-3	ASSLSGPGSTDTQY
TRBV19	TRBJ2-1	ASSTGTGDRDEQF
TRBV5-6	TRBJ2-3	ASSYRDWAIRTDTQY
TRBV6-5	TRBJ1-2	ASSTRADVNYGYT
TRBV19	TRBJ2-1	ATTRGGSQYNEQF
TRBV6-1	TRBJ2-7	ASSTGTGSYEQY
TRBV5-4	TRBJ2-2	ASSFGVGAGELF
TRBV4-1	TRBJ2-5	ASSQGVSGGPQETQY
TRBV10-3	TRBJ2-6	AISGDLGANVLT
TRBV2	TRBJ1-1	ASSALASWAF
TRBV18	TRBJ1-1	ASSPGTGNEAF
TRBV4-1	TRBJ2-1	ASSQPGTSGRYSYNEQF
TRBV13	TRBJ2-3	ASSLEGTGDPSKLTDTQY
TRBV6-5	TRBJ2-5	ASSYQGPQETQY
TRBV10-3	TRBJ2-1	AISVGLAGFNEQF
TRBV30	TRBJ2-5	AWRSYEGRAY
TRBV21-1	TRBJ2-1	ASRLRAGGNNEQF
TRBV13	TRBJ1-5	ASSLGSGNQPQH
TRBV25-1	TRBJ2-1	ASGGASGGAEF
TRBV5-1	TRBJ2-5	ASSGSEETQY